The clone carrying this TCR beta chain was counted once. The antigen remains undetermined. The CDR3 is 14 amino acids. V was shortened by 3 bases and J by 2 bases, with 8 bases between the two germline ends. TCRdb recomputed calls from the 5' RACE reads with MiXCR, one row per CDR3 protein. The sample lists 150,000 to 200,000 distinct CDR3 sequences; 15% to 20% were seen once. The data were obtained in a study of CD8 T cells in ankylosing spondylitis. Study findings and constraints: Earlier studies detected some motif variants in reactive arthritis synovial fluid and blood.

This rearrangement joins TRBV12-3 or TRBV12-4 to TRBJ2-4; D is uncertain. The sequencing sample was made of blood, either unsorted or a sorted T cell fraction (not recorded which). The TCR comes from a male donor under 35 with ankylosing spondylitis or in good health (not recorded which). CDR3 loop: CASSLNTPKNIQYF. The CDR3 DNA reads TGTGCCAGCAGTTTGAACACCCCCAAAAACATTCAGTACTTC.